Listed here are 23 T cell receptor beta chains from one sample, sequenced in a study of T cell clonality in common variable immunodeficiency. The assay was immunoSEQ multiplex PCR, and TCRdb's table has in-frame clones only and misses some. This sample carries under 30,000 clones, none of them present only once. Sequenced input: peripheral blood mononuclear cells. The receptors shown here come from a person aged 18 to 75 in good health.

About this clone: The read terminates 3 residues ahead of where the CDR3 ends, so the germline J gene completes it. The chain has TRBV5-1 and TRBJ1-3; tentative D call: TRBD1 (6 bases). Germline loops: CDR1 SGHRS, CDR2 YFSETQ. The CDR3 loop spans 16 amino acids. The V and J ends lost 3 bases and 1 base respectively, with 14 bases between them. The CDR3 is CASSSDSIASGNTIYF. Incomplete CDR3 DNA: TGCGCCAGCAGCTCGGACAGCATAGCATCTGGAAACACC.

As concerns this clone: Sequencing ends 3 residues short of the CDR3 end; the germline J gene provides the rest. The rearrangement uses TRBV5-4 and TRBJ2-5; 7 bases align to TRBD1. The CDR3 spans 14 residues. The V and J ends lost 5 bases and 2 bases, in that order; junction bases with no gene match: 6. The germline gives CDR1 SGHNT, CDR2 YYREEE (reference sequence). Partial CDR3 DNA: TGTGCCAGCAGGACTGGGACAGTACAAGAGACC. The encoded protein is CASRTGTVQET. The CDR3 as a whole reads CASRTGTVQETQYF.

This clone was picked up a small number of times. From the germline J gene comes the end of the CDR3, since the read stops 3 residues before it. The genes are TRBV7-9 and TRBJ1-1; D is perhaps TRBD1 (5 bases). The CDR3 contains 11 residues. Germline V gene sequence: CDR1 SEHNR, CDR2 FQNEAQ (reference sequence). The CDR3 protein is CASSLADRAFF. Partial CDR3 DNA: TGTGCCAGCAGCTTAGCAGACAGA.

This clone was seen a few times. The read terminates 3 residues ahead of where the CDR3 ends, so the germline J gene completes it. The chain uses TRBV5-1 and TRBJ2-1, with 9 bases lining up with TRBD1. This CDR3 region has 15 residues. CDR1 SGHRS and CDR2 YFSETQ come from the germline V gene. J gave up 8 bases and V 5 bases, and 11 bases lay outside the gene matches. The covered CDR3 bases are TGCGCCAGCAGGGGGGGGACAGGGTCTCTCCATGAG. This codes for CASRGGTGSLHE. The entire CDR3 is CASRGGTGSLHEQFF.

This clone was counted ten times or more. The CDR3 extends 3 residues past the end of the read, so its final part is completed from the germline J gene. The chain carries TRBV20-1 and TRBJ2-6; TRBD2 matches 8 bases. The V gene end was trimmed by 3 bases and the J gene end by 2 bases; junction bases not matched to a gene: 3. From germline, CDR1 is DFQATT and CDR2 SNEGSKA (reference sequence). The CDR3 runs to 15 residues. CDR3 sequence: CSASGGAAGANVLTF. The part of the CDR3 DNA that was read is TGCAGTGCTAGCGGGGGGGCTGCTGGGGCCAACGTC.

Many counts were recorded for this clone. The CDR3 extends 3 residues past the end of the read, so its final part is completed from the germline J gene. The chain combines TRBV6-2 or TRBV6-3 with TRBJ1-6; a possible D gene is TRBD1 (6 bases). Germline assignment: CDR1 MNHEY and CDR2 SVGEGT. Trimming pared 6 bases from V and 7 bases from J, leaving 10 bases between. There are 13 residues in the CDR3. The part of the CDR3 DNA that was read is TGTGCCAGCAGCAAAGGGACAAATTCACCC. Its translation is CASSKGTNSP. The entire CDR3 is CASSKGTNSPLHF.

In regard to this clone: Read data end 3 residues before the CDR3 end; the end is taken from the germline J gene. The chain couples TRBV7-6 to TRBJ2-3, with D perhaps matching TRBD2 (5 bases). The CDR3 runs 13 residues. The germline V and J ends were trimmed by 5 bases and 5 bases, with 11 bases remaining between them. Germline CDR1 and CDR2: SGHVS and FNYEAQ. Partial CDR3 DNA: TGTGCCAGCAGCGCCAACGAGGGAGATACG. This sequence encodes CASSANEGDT. The full CDR3 protein reads CASSANEGDTQYF.

This clone was seen more than once but under ten times. The CDR3 end falls 3 residues outside the read, so it is completed with the germline J gene. V is TRBV19 and J is TRBJ1-2; D is undetermined. CDR1 LNHDA and CDR2 SQIVND come from the germline V gene (reference sequence). Trimming took off 3 bases at V and 4 bases at J, with 27 bases between the two ends. This CDR3 is built from 19 residues. The sequenced part of the CDR3 DNA is TGTGCCAGTAGTATGGACTCTCGGGCGTTAGGGTTCCGACCCTATGGC. It is translated as CASSMDSRALGFRPYG. The whole CDR3 protein is CASSMDSRALGFRPYGYTF.

This clone has a handful of counts. The missing CDR3 end, 3 residues past where the read stops, is filled in from the germline J gene. This chain joins TRBV7-9 and TRBJ1-2; no clear D gene. The germline V gene encodes CDR1 SEHNR and CDR2 FQNEAQ (reference sequence). With 0 bases removed from V and 5 bases from J, the gap between germline ends came to 13 bases. The CDR3 is made up of 15 amino acids. Incomplete CDR3 DNA: TGTGCCAGCAGCTTAGCGCGGGGAATGGGATATGGC. Translating it yields CASSLARGMGYG. The whole CDR3 protein is CASSLARGMGYGYTF.

Worth noting for this clone: The junction does not match germline at one end; this may be a read error. The read gets to within 3 residues of the CDR3 end, and the germline J gene fills in the rest. This rearrangement joins TRBV7-7 to TRBJ1-1; D remains unclear. The CDR3 is made up of 15 amino acids. Germline V gene lookup returns CDR1 SSHAT and CDR2 FNYEAQ (reference sequence). CDR3 amino acids: CASSPDPPGSTEAFF. CDR3 DNA (partial): TGTGCTAGCAGCCCTGACCCCCCGGGGAGCACTGAA.

This clone was seen at least ten times. The read ends 3 residues before the CDR3 terminus; that terminus is restored from the germline J gene. J is TRBJ2-1 and V is TRBV9; D is ambiguous. The germline gives CDR1 SGDLS, CDR2 YYNGEE. Trimming took 0 bases from V and 0 from J, leaving 10 bases between them. The CDR3 totals 16 residues. The CDR3 bases that were read are TGTGCCAGCAGCGTAGGGTCCTACCTCTCCTACAATGAG. Translation: CASSVGSYLSYNE. From start to end, the CDR3 is CASSVGSYLSYNEQFF. Supplemented by reference TRBV9 and TRBJ2-1, the full variable domain reads DSGVTQTPKHLITATGQRVTLRCSPRSGDLSVYWYQQSLDQGLQFLIQYYNGEERAKGNILERFSAQQFPDLHSELNLSSLELGDSALYFCASSVGSYLSYNEQFFGPGTRLTVL.

Worth noting for this clone: With the read ending 3 residues before the CDR3 end, the germline J gene is used to fill in that end. The V call is TRBV19, the J call TRBJ1-2; maybe TRBD1 (6 bases). Germline V gene lookup returns CDR1 LNHDA and CDR2 SQIVND (reference sequence). Trimming took off 9 bases at V and 5 bases at J, with 19 bases between the two ends. There are 14 residues in the CDR3. CDR3 DNA (partial): TGTGCCAGCGTTGACCAGGGGACATCGTATGGC. It is translated as CASVDQGTSYG. The full CDR3 is CASVDQGTSYGYTF.

This clone was counted ten times or more. The CDR3 extends 3 residues past the end of the read, so its final part is completed from the germline J gene. The chain carries TRBV7-2 and TRBJ1-5, with a tentative D call TRBD1 (5 bases). This CDR3 is 13 amino acids long. Trimming took 1 base from V and 4 from J, leaving 5 bases between them. Germline CDR1 and CDR2: SGHTA and FQGNSA. The DNA read from the CDR3 is TGTGCCAGCAGCTTAGACAGGAATCAGCCC. It specifies CASSLDRNQP. The full-length CDR3 reads as CASSLDRNQPQHF.

Many counts were recorded for this clone. The read terminates 3 residues ahead of where the CDR3 ends, so the germline J gene completes it. The rearrangement joins TRBV30 to TRBJ2-7; no firm D call. Per the germline V gene, CDR1 is GTSNPN and CDR2 is SVGIG (reference sequence). The length of the CDR3 is 15 residues. V was shortened by 2 bases and J by 0 bases, with 14 bases between the two germline ends. The CDR3: CAWSPPSHSSYEQYF. The sequenced CDR3 bases are TGTGCCTGGAGTCCTCCTTCCCACTCCTCCTACGAG.

This clone has ten or more counts. The read halts 3 residues ahead of the CDR3 end, with the missing end drawn from the germline J gene. The chain carries TRBV12-3 or TRBV12-4 and TRBJ2-7, with unresolved D. This CDR3 comprises 16 residues. Between the trimmed V and J ends, which lost 7 bases and 3 bases, there was a span of 22 bases. CDR3 bases read: TGTGCCAGCACCCCTCATGTATTAGCTTGGGTCTACGAG. It codes for CASTPHVLAWVYE. The entire CDR3 reads CASTPHVLAWVYEQYF.

This clone was seen repeatedly, ten times or more. The CDR3 goes on 3 residues after the read ends, and that part is filled in from the germline J gene. This chain links TRBV30 with TRBJ2-5; D possibly corresponds to TRBD2 (5 bases). Trimming removed 0 bases at V and 2 bases at J, with 7 bases between. The CDR3 spans 13 residues. The germline CDR1 and CDR2 sequences are GTSNPN and SVGIG (reference sequence). The CDR3 here is CAWSVLGQETQYF. Incomplete CDR3 DNA: TGTGCCTGGAGTGTACTAGGGCAAGAGACC.

As concerns this clone: The missing CDR3 end, 3 residues past where the read stops, is filled in from the germline J gene. This sequence joins TRBV7-9 and TRBJ1-2; possibly TRBD1 for D (5 bases). This CDR3 contains 13 residues. From germline, CDR1 is SEHNR and CDR2 FQNEAQ (reference sequence). Partial CDR3 DNA: TGTGCCAGCAGCTTAGGCCCAGGGAATGAC. Translated, it gives CASSLGPGND. In full, the CDR3 is CASSLGPGNDYTF.

This clone was seen ten or more times. The read stops 3 residues short of the end of the CDR3; the missing end is completed from the germline J gene. The gene calls are TRBV20-1 and TRBJ2-1; 7 bases agree with TRBD1. With V trimmed by 2 bases and J by 3 bases, 10 bases remained unmatched. This CDR3 is 16 amino acids long. Germline lookup yields CDR1 DFQATT and CDR2 SNEGSKA (reference sequence). CDR3 DNA (partial): TGCAGTGCTAGAACGTCCAGGGGGAGCCTCTACAATGAG. Protein sequence: CSARTSRGSLYNE. The entire CDR3 protein reads CSARTSRGSLYNEQFF.

This clone showed up just a few times. The read ends 3 residues before the CDR3 terminus; that terminus is restored from the germline J gene. The gene calls are TRBV6-2 or TRBV6-3 and TRBJ2-7; 9 bases line up with TRBD1. CDR1 MNHEY and CDR2 SVGEGT come from the germline V gene. V was clipped by 8 bases and J by 1 base; unmatched bases: 9. This CDR3 has 15 residues. The CDR3 here is CASGNRGHPSYEQYF. The CDR3 bases that were read are TGTGCCAGCGGAAACAGGGGGCATCCTTCCTACGAG.

CDR3 loop: CASNHEGPGQYNSPLHF. CDR3 bases read: TGTGCCAGCAACCACGAGGGACCGGGACAGTATAATTCACCC. The chain has TRBV2 and TRBJ1-6; 7 nucleotides match TRBD1. With the read ending 3 residues before the CDR3 end, the germline J gene is used to fill in that end. This CDR3 contains 17 residues. CDR1 and CDR2 from the germline V gene are SNHLY and FYNNEI. V lost 7 bases and J lost 4; bases outside the gene matches: 13.

This clone was counted at least ten times. From the germline J gene comes the end of the CDR3, since the read stops 3 residues before it. The genes are TRBV19 and TRBJ1-2, with no clear D. Deletions cut 7 bases from V and 4 bases from J, with 13 bases between. CDR1 is LNHDA and CDR2 is SQIVND in the germline V gene (reference sequence). The CDR3 contains 13 residues. Incomplete CDR3 DNA: TGTGCCAGTATCGGTCCGGACTCCTATGGC. Its protein product is CASIGPDSYG. The whole CDR3 is CASIGPDSYGYTF.

This clone was observed a few times. The CDR3 end lies 3 residues beyond the end of the read and is filled in from the germline J gene. The V gene is TRBV7-3, the J gene TRBJ1-4, with 9 bases lining up with TRBD1. Germline CDR1 reads SGHTA; CDR2 reads FQGTGA. This CDR3 is 14 amino acids long. The CDR3 loop is CASSEGQGVSPLFF. The CDR3 DNA, read in part, is TGTGCCAGCAGCGAGGGACAGGGTGTTTCACCA.

This clone has ten or more counts. The CDR3 extends 3 residues past the end of the read, so its final part is completed from the germline J gene. The V call is TRBV7-6, the J call TRBJ2-2; D uncertain. V was clipped by 5 bases and J by 4 bases, with 2 bases between them. The germline V gene encodes CDR1 SGHVS and CDR2 FNYEAQ. CDR3 length: 11 amino acids. The sequenced part of the CDR3 DNA is TGTGCCAGCAGCCTCACCGGGGAG. Protein sequence: CASSLTGE. The whole CDR3 reads CASSLTGELFF.